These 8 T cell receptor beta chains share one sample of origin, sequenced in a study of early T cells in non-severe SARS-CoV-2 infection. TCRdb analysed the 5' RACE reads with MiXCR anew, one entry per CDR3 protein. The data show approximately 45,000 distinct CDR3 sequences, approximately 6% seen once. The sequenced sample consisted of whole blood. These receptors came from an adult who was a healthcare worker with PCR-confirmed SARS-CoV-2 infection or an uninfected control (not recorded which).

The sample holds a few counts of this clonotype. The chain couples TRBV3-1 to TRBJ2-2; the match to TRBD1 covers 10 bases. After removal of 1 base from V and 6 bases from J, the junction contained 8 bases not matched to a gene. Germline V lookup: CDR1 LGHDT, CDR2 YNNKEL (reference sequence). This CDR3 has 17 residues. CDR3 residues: CASSQGEGQGVAGELFF. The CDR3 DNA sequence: TGTGCCAGCAGCCAAGGGGAAGGACAGGGGGTGGCCGGGGAGCTGTTTTTT.

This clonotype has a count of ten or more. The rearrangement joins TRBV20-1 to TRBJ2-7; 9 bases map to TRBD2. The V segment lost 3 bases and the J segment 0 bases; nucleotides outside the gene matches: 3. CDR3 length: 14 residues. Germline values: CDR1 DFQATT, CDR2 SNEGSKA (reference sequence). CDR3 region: CSASQAGGSYEQYF. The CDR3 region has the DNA TGCAGTGCTAGCCAAGCGGGGGGCTCCTACGAGCAGTACTTC.

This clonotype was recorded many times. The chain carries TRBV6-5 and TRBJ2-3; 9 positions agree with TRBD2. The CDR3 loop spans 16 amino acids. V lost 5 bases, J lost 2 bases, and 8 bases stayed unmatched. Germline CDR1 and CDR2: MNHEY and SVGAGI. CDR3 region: CASSPASGVLTDTQYF. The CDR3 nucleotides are TGTGCCAGCAGTCCCGCTAGCGGGGTTCTCACAGATACGCAGTATTTT.

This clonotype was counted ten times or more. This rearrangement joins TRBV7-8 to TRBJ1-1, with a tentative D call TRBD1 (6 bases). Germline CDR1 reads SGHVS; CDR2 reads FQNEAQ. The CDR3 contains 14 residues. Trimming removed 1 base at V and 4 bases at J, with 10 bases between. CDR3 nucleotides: TGTGCCAGCAGCTTAGGCAGGGGTAGCACTGAAGCTTTCTTT. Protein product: CASSLGRGSTEAFF. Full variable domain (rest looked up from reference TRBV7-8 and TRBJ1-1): GAGVSQSPRYKVAKRGQDVALRCDPISGHVSLFWYQQALGQGPEFLTYFQNEAQLDKSGLPSDRFFAERPEGSVSTLKIQRTQQEDSAVYLCASSLGRGSTEAFFGQGTRLTVV.

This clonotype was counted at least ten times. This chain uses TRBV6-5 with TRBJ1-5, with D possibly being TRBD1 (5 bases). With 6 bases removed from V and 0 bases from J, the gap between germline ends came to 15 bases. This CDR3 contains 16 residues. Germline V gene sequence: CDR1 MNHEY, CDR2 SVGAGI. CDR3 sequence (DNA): TGTGCCAGCAGCCCCGGGGCCGCCGGTAGCAATCAGCCCCAGCATTTT. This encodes CASSPGAAGSNQPQHF.

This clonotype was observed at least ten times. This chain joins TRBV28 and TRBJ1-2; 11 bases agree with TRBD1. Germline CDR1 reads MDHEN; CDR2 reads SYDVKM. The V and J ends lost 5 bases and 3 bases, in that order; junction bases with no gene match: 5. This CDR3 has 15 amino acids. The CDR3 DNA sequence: TGTGCCAGCAGTGCTGTGGGACAGGGGGACTATGGCTACACCTTC. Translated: CASSAVGQGDYGYTF.

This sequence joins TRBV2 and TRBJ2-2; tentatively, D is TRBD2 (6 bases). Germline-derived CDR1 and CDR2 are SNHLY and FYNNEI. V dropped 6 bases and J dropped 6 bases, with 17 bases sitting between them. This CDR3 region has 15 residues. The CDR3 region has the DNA TGTGCCAGCAGCGAGGGATGGGGGGTACCCGGGGAGCTGTTTTTT. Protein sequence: CASSEGWGVPGELFF.

The chain's CDR3 is CASSLEGASTDTQYF. In DNA, the CDR3 is TGTGCCAGCAGCTTAGAGGGGGCTAGCACAGATACGCAGTATTTT. The genes are TRBV7-2 and TRBJ2-3; 7 positions match TRBD1. V shed 1 base and J 0 bases; nucleotides not matched to a gene: 1. CDR1 is SGHTA and CDR2 is FQGNSA in the germline V gene. CDR3 length: 15 residues.